Each of the 19 T cell receptor beta chains below was sequenced from the same sample in a study of Ad26.COV2.S vaccination and SARS-CoV-2 variants. The data were produced by immunoSEQ multiplex PCR, yet TCRdb's version contains in-frame clones alone and is incomplete. The profile shows some 180,000 clones, 87% of them singletons. The sample was peripheral blood, taken after recovery from COVID-19. These receptors originate from a human donor who had recovered from COVID-19.

This sequence joins TRBV2 and TRBJ2-2; D may be TRBD1 (5 bases). The CDR3 spans 13 residues. Between the trimmed V and J ends, which lost 5 bases and 4 bases, there was a span of 8 bases. Germline assignment: CDR1 SNHLY and CDR2 FYNNEI. The CDR3 protein is CASSPQGTGELFF. In nucleotides, the CDR3 is TGTGCCAGCAGTCCCCAGGGCACCGGGGAGCTGTTTTTT.

The chain links TRBV19 to TRBJ2-7, with a weak D call TRBD2 (5 bases). There are 15 residues in the CDR3. V lost 3 bases to trimming and J lost 2 bases, with 14 bases between them. Germline values: CDR1 LNHDA, CDR2 SQIVND (reference sequence). The CDR3 sequence is CASSMGIARPYEQYF. The CDR3 DNA is TGTGCCAGTAGTATGGGAATAGCGAGACCCTACGAGCAGTACTTC.

The rearrangement uses TRBV12-5 and TRBJ1-2; D perhaps matches TRBD1 (6 bases). The ends were cut back, 6 bases at V and 8 bases at J, with 16 bases in the middle. Germline assignment: CDR1 LGHNT and CDR2 FRNRAP. This CDR3 spans 13 amino acids. The CDR3 loop reads CASGSSGVTGYTF. The CDR3 bases are TGTGCTAGTGGCTCATCAGGGGTTACGGGCTACACCTTC.

The chain has TRBV28 and TRBJ2-1; 13 bases are shared with TRBD2. Looked up from germline, CDR1 is MDHEN and CDR2 is SYDVKM. J was trimmed by 2 bases and V by 8 bases; bases with no gene match: 12. The CDR3 has 18 residues. The CDR3 region is CASAGLAGSWLPYNEQFF. DNA for the CDR3: TGTGCCAGCGCGGGACTAGCGGGGTCTTGGTTACCCTACAATGAGCAGTTCTTC.

This rearrangement joins TRBV5-1 to TRBJ2-7; tentative D call: TRBD2 (6 bases). Trimming removed 4 bases from V and 0 bases from J, with 17 bases in between. Germline values: CDR1 SGHRS, CDR2 YFSETQ. The CDR3 is 16 amino acids. The CDR3 DNA reads as TGCGCCAGCAGCCCCCGGGACTTCGCTAGCTCCTACGAGCAGTACTTC. Translated, it gives CASSPRDFASSYEQYF.

The V call is TRBV19, the J call TRBJ1-2; 9 nucleotides align to TRBD1. CDR1 and CDR2 from the germline V gene are LNHDA and SQIVND (reference sequence). This CDR3 has 15 amino acids. V was clipped by 7 bases and J by 3 bases; unmatched bases: 9. As DNA, the CDR3 is TGTGCCAGTACCACACCGGGACAGGGAGACTATGGCTACACCTTC. This sequence encodes CASTTPGQGDYGYTF.

This chain connects TRBV4-1 to TRBJ2-7; D might be TRBD1 or TRBD2, each matching 5 bases. Germline loops: CDR1 MGHRA, CDR2 YSYEKL. This CDR3 region has 15 residues. V shed 9 bases and J shed 1 base, with 19 bases lying between them. CDR3 sequence reads: CARSLTTGLSYEQYF. The CDR3 DNA sequence: TGCGCCAGGAGTCTTACCACGGGGCTTTCCTACGAGCAGTACTTC.

V is TRBV5-1 and J is TRBJ2-3; 12 bases are shared with TRBD2. CDR1 and CDR2 (germline): SGHRS, YFSETQ. The J segment lost 6 bases and the V segment lost 0 bases, leaving 2 bases of the junction unmatched. The CDR3 spans 15 residues. The CDR3 coding sequence is TGCGCCAGCAGCTTGGGACTAGCGGGAGCGGATACGCAGTATTTT. This codes for CASSLGLAGADTQYF.

This chain uses TRBV11-1 with TRBJ2-2, with D unresolved. V was trimmed by 5 bases and J by 7 bases, leaving 11 bases between them. CDR1 is SGHAT, CDR2 FQDESV, per germline (reference sequence). The CDR3 sequence is 13 residues long. CDR3 amino acids: CASSGNSNGELFF. DNA for the CDR3: TGTGCCAGCAGCGGGAACTCCAACGGGGAGCTGTTTTTT.

The V call is TRBV7-2, the J call TRBJ2-7; 7 positions agree with TRBD1. Looked up from germline, CDR1 is SGHTA and CDR2 is FQGNSA. The CDR3 length is 14 residues. Unmatched junction bases numbered 5, after V lost 3 bases and J lost 3 bases. CDR3 bases: TGTGCCAGCAGCTTGACAGGGCTTAGCTACGAGCAGTACTTC. This sequence encodes CASSLTGLSYEQYF.

The V gene is TRBV30, the J gene TRBJ2-7, with D perhaps given as TRBD1 or TRBD2 (6 bases each). Between the trimmed V and J ends, which lost 5 bases and 0 bases, there was a span of 11 bases. The CDR3 extends over 13 amino acids. The germline CDR1 and CDR2 sequences are GTSNPN and SVGIG (reference sequence). The CDR3 is CAWEGGSSYEQYF. DNA for the CDR3: TGTGCCTGGGAAGGGGGGTCCTCCTACGAGCAGTACTTC.

The chain uses TRBV27 and TRBJ1-2; no clear D gene. The CDR3 length is 17 residues. The germline gives CDR1 MNHEY, CDR2 SMNVEV (reference sequence). V dropped 0 bases and J dropped 4 bases, with 18 bases sitting between them. CDR3 loop: CASSLSKPVQSFYGYTF. The CDR3 DNA follows: TGTGCCAGCAGTTTATCGAAGCCGGTACAGAGCTTCTATGGCTACACCTTC.

V usage is TRBV9 and J usage is TRBJ2-3; D call uncertain. The ends were cut back, 0 bases at V and 0 bases at J, with 5 bases in the middle. Germline assignment: CDR1 SGDLS and CDR2 YYNGEE. The CDR3 is 14 residues long. CDR3 region: CASSVGASTDTQYF. The DNA of the CDR3 is TGTGCCAGCAGCGTAGGGGCCAGCACAGATACGCAGTATTTT.

V usage is TRBV2 and J usage is TRBJ2-7; D is unresolved. The V gene's germline CDR1 is SNHLY and CDR2 FYNNEI. Trimming left V 7 bases short and J 0 bases short, with 13 bases between. This CDR3 has 14 residues. The CDR3 sequence is CASTSTGFSYEQYF. The CDR3 nucleotides are TGTGCCAGCACTTCTACCGGATTCTCCTACGAGCAGTACTTC.

The genes are TRBV2 and TRBJ2-1, with 7 bases matching TRBD2. The ends lost 5 bases at V and 8 bases at J; junction bases unmatched: 12. The CDR3 spans 15 residues. Per germline, CDR1 SNHLY and CDR2 FYNNEI. CDR3 sequence reads: CASSPDSGGSDEQFF. In nucleotides, the CDR3 is TGTGCCAGCAGTCCCGACTCGGGGGGTTCCGATGAGCAGTTCTTC.

V usage is TRBV9 and J usage is TRBJ1-4, with TRBD1 matching over 9 bases. Germline V gene data show CDR1 as SGDLS and CDR2 as YYNGEE. The CDR3 extends over 15 amino acids. The V and J ends lost 4 bases and 8 bases, in that order; junction bases with no gene match: 9. CDR3 residues: CASSPNRGRNEKLFF. In DNA form, the CDR3 reads TGTGCCAGCAGCCCAAACAGGGGGCGGAACGAAAAACTGTTTTTT.

The chain joins TRBV15 to TRBJ1-2; D possibly corresponds to TRBD1 (6 bases). Germline lookup yields CDR1 LNHNV and CDR2 YYDKDF (reference sequence). The CDR3 consists of 14 residues. The V end was cut by 5 bases, the J end by 6 bases, with 16 bases between. Here the CDR3 reads CATSPQRRGNGYTF. CDR3 nucleotides: TGTGCCACCAGCCCCCAGCGTAGGGGGAATGGCTACACCTTC.

The chain recombines TRBV19 with TRBJ2-3; D uncertain. V lost 7 bases and J 6 bases, leaving 14 bases between the germline ends. Germline-derived CDR1 and CDR2 are LNHDA and SQIVND (reference sequence). This CDR3 is built from 13 residues. DNA of the CDR3: TGTGCCAGTAATGACTGGGTTGAGGATACGCAGTATTTT. Translated, it gives CASNDWVEDTQYF.

The chain is built from TRBV6-6 and TRBJ2-5; TRBD1 or TRBD2 may be the D gene (5 bases each). V was cut by 5 bases and J by 5 bases, with 21 bases left in between. Germline assignment: CDR1 MNHNY and CDR2 SVGAGI (reference sequence). The CDR3 covers 16 residues. In DNA, the CDR3 is TGTGCCAGCAGTCGAACCACGGGACCCCTAGGGGAGACCCAGTACTTC. It codes for CASSRTTGPLGETQYF.